This T cell receptor (beta chain) was identified in a study of T cells in tumors after PD-1 blockade (dated by TCRdb to the late 2010s). For context, the study as a whole: Exclusion criteria were prior checkpoint blockade, use of systemic immunosuppressants, or recent radiotherapy or other anti-cancer therapy within 4 weeks. Treatment consisted of either cemiplimab 350 mg every 2 weeks or pembrolizumab 200 mg every 3 weeks. Some patients also continued taking vismodegib 150 mg daily during anti-PD-1 treatment. Peripheral blood samples averaged approximately 100,000 TCR templates (range roughly 24,679-257,772) and 35,000 to 40,000 unique clonotypes. The study performed paired single-cell RNA and TCR sequencing on site-matched tumors from BCC or SCC patients before and after anti-PD-1 therapy. To compare clonotypes in blood versus tumor, bulk TCR sequencing was run on under 11 peripheral blood samples drawn from 5 patients. RECIST version 1.1 was the standard used to evaluate clinical response. Study-wide findings and limitations: Roughly two fifths of the TCR clonotypes from tumors also showed up in blood, and some novel exhausted tumor clones were present in pre-treatment blood, which suggests peripheral recruitment. The source of novel T cell clones was not identified, and lymphoid organs or rare unexpanded clones within the tumor or the tumor periphery could be included among the possible sources.

The immunoSEQ platform was used for deep TCRbeta sequencing. For the original study's pipeline: For further analysis, only productive rearrangements were exported out of the immunoSEQ Analyzer. T cell phenotypes were assigned to bulk TCRbeta clonotypes by matching to single-cell RNA+TCR-seq clones sharing the same TCRbeta sequence. Using bulk TCR sequencing data, clone enrichment in tumor was calculated by dividing a clone's tumor frequency by the same clone's PBMC frequency. TCRs were sorted with GLIPH into specificity groups, meaning clusters of distinct TCRs that share CDR3 motifs and likely recognize common antigens. TCRdb took over this immuneACCESS table, retaining in-frame rearrangements with V and J assigned. Such tables are incomplete; in checked studies, under half of the missing clones stem from an unresolved V gene, and the remainder is unexplained. The V and J calls and the clone size are those of that table, but D and trimming were determined from the DNA. This sample lists 40,000 to 55,000 clones; roughly 73% were detected once. The top ten clones comprise 16% of the sample.

V was cut back by 4 bases and J by 1 base, leaving a gap of 10 bases between them. The germline V gene yields SNHLY for CDR1 and FYNNEI for CDR2. Its CDR3 holds 14 amino acids, cysteine through phenylalanine. Only the CDR3 portion is preserved as DNA: 42 bases, with reading frame beginning at the first base. On this clone itself: The specificity of this receptor is unknown. Within one base of it there is no much larger clone, and no base qualities were kept.

The sample's time point label is to be understood as: before anti-PD-1 therapy. Genomic DNA extracted from tumor biopsies or peripheral blood was used for bulk TCRbeta sequencing, with input ranging from about 616 ng to 6,500 ng. Histologically proven advanced or metastatic basal or squamous cell carcinoma was present in all patients, all of whom were poor candidates for surgical resection. Of the approximately 12 patients in the basal cell carcinoma cohort, about eight underwent bulk tumor TCR sequencing. This specimen consisted of PBMCs, obtained before anti-PD-1 treatment. The clonotype comes from a human donor with basal cell carcinoma. The chain employs TRBV2 and TRBJ2-5, with no reliable assignment of the D segment. The CDR3 has the sequence CASSVGRSQETQYF. The nucleotide sequence reads as follows: TGTGCCAGCAGTGTTGGCAGGAGCCAAGAGACCCAGTACTTC.